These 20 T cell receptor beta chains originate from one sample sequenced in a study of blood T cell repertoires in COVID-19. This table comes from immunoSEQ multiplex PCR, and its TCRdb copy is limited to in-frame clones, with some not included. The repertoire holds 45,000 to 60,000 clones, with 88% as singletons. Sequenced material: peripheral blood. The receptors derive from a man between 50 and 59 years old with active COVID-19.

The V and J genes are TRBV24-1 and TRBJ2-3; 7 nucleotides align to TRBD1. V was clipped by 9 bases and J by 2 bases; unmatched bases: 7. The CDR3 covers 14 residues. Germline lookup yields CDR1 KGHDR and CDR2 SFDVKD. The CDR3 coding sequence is TGTGCCACCTGGACAGGTCTTCCCACAGATACGCAGTATTTT. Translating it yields CATWTGLPTDTQYF.

CDR3 bases: TGTGCCAGCAGCTCCCGTAGGACAGGGGGCGGTGGGGCTGAAGCTTTCTTT. Protein: CASSSRRTGGGGAEAFF. The V call is TRBV7-2, the J call TRBJ1-1; 11 bases agree with TRBD1. Germline assignment: CDR1 SGHTA and CDR2 FQGNSA. V lost 4 bases to trimming and J lost 6 bases; unmatched junction nucleotides: 13. The length of the CDR3 is 17 residues.

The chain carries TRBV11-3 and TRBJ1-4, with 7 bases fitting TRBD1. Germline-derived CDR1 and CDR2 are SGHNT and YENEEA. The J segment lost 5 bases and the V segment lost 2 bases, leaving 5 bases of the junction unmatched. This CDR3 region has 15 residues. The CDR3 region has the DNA TGTGCCAGCAGCTTAAGGGGACAGTCAAATGAAAAACTGTTTTTT. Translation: CASSLRGQSNEKLFF.

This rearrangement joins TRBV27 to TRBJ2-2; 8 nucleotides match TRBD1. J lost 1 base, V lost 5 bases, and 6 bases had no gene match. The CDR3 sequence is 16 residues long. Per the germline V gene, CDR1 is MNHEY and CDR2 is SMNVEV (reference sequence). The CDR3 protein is CASSPWDRMNTGELFF. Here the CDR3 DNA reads TGTGCCAGCAGTCCATGGGACAGGATGAACACCGGGGAGCTGTTTTTT.

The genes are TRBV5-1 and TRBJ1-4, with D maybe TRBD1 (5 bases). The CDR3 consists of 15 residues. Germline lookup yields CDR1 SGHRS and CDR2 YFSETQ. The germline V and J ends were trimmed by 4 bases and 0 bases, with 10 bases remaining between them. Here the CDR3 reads CASSAGHATNEKLFF. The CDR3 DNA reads TGCGCCAGCAGCGCCGGACACGCAACTAATGAAAAACTGTTTTTT. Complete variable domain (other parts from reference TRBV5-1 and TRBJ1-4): KAGVTQTPRYLIKTRGQQVTLSCSPISGHRSVSWYQQTPGQGLQFLFEYFSETQRNKGNFPGRFSGRQFSNSRSEMNVSTLELGDSALYLCASSAGHATNEKLFFGSGTQLSVL.

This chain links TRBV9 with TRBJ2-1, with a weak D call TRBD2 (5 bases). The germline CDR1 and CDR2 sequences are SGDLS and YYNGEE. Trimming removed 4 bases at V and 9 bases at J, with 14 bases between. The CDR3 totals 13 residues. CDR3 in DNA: TGTGCCAGCAGCTCCCACCAGGAGGCTGAGCAGTTCTTC. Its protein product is CASSSHQEAEQFF. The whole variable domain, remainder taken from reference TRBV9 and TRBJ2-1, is DSGVTQTPKHLITATGQRVTLRCSPRSGDLSVYWYQQSLDQGLQFLIQYYNGEERAKGNILERFSAQQFPDLHSELNLSSLELGDSALYFCASSSHQEAEQFFGPGTRLTVL.

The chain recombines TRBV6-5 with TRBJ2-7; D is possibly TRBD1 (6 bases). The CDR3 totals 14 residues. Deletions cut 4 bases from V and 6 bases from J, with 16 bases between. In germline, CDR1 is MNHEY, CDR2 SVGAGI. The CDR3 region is CASSSTGLSREQYF. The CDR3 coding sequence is TGTGCCAGCAGTTCCACAGGGTTGTCGCGCGAGCAGTACTTC.

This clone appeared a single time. This CDR3 is CATKLAVTGELFF. CDR3 DNA: TGCGCCACCAAACTAGCGGTCACCGGGGAGCTGTTTTTT. This chain joins TRBV5-1 and TRBJ2-2, with 8 nucleotides matching TRBD2. This CDR3 comprises 13 residues. Germline CDR1 and CDR2: SGHRS and YFSETQ. The V and J ends lost 9 bases and 4 bases, in that order; junction bases with no gene match: 5.

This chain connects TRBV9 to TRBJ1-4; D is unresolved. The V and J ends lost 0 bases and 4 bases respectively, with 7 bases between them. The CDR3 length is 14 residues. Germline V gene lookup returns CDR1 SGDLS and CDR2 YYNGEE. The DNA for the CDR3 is TGTGCCAGCAGCGTAGCTCCCAGTAATGAAAAACTGTTTTTT. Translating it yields CASSVAPSNEKLFF.

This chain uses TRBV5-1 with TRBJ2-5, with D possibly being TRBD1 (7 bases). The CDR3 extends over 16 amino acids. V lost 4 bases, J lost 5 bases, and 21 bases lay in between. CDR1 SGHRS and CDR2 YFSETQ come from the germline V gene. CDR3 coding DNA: TGCGCCAGCAGCGGACAGGCGGGACCGGCGGGGGAGACCCAGTACTTC. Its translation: CASSGQAGPAGETQYF.

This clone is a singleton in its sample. In DNA form, the CDR3 reads TGTGCCAGCAGAGACCACATGGGGACAGGGGATTCACCCCTCCACTTT. It codes for CASRDHMGTGDSPLHF. The chain links TRBV11-2 to TRBJ1-6; 10 bases match TRBD1. The V gene end was trimmed by 6 bases and the J gene end by 8 bases; junction bases not matched to a gene: 10. Germline CDR1 and CDR2: SGHAT and FQNNGV. This CDR3 is built from 16 residues.

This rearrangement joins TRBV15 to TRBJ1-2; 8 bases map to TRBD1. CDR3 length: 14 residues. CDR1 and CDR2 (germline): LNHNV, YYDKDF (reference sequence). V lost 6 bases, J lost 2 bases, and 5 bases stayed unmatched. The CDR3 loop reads CATSPDRANYGYTF. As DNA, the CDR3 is TGTGCCACCAGTCCGGACAGGGCGAACTATGGCTACACCTTC.

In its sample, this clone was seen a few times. The CDR3 DNA is TGTGCCAGCAGCTGGACAGGGGGCTCCTACGAGCAGTACTTC. Protein product: CASSWTGGSYEQYF. The rearrangement uses TRBV6-2 or TRBV6-3 and TRBJ2-7; TRBD1 matches 10 bases. Germline-derived CDR1 and CDR2 are MNHEY and SVGEGT. Germline trimming cut 6 bases from V and 0 bases from J; bases unmatched to any gene: 2. The CDR3 is 14 amino acids.

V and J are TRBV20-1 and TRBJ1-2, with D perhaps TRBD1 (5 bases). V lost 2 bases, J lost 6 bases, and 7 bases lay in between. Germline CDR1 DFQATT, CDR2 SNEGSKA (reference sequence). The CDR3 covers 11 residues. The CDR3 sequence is CSARIGDGYTF. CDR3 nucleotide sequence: TGCAGTGCTAGAATAGGGGATGGCTACACCTTC.

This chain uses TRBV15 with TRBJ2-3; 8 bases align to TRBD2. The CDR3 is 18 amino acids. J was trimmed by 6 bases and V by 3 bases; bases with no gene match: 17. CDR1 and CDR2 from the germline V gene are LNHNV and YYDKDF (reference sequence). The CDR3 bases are TGTGCCACCAGCAGTCACCCCCGGGGGGGTGCGGTGGCGGATACGCAGTATTTT. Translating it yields CATSSHPRGGAVADTQYF.

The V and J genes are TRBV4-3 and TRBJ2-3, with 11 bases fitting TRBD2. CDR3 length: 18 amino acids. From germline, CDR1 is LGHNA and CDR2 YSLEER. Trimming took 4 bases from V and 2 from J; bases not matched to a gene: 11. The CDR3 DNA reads TGCGCCAGCAGCCGCGATCGACTAGCGGGGATAACCACAGATACGCAGTATTTT. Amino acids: CASSRDRLAGITTDTQYF.

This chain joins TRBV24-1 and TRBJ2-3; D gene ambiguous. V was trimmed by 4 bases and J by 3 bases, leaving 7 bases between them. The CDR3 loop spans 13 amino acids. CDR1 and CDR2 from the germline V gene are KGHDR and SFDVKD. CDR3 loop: CATSESATDTQYF. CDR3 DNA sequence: TGTGCCACCAGTGAGAGCGCAACAGATACGCAGTATTTT.

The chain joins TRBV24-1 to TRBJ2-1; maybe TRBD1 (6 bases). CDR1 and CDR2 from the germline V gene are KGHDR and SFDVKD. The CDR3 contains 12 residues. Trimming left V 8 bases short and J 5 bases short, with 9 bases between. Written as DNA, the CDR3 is TGTGCCACCAAGGGGGATAACAATGAGCAGTTCTTC. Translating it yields CATKGDNNEQFF.

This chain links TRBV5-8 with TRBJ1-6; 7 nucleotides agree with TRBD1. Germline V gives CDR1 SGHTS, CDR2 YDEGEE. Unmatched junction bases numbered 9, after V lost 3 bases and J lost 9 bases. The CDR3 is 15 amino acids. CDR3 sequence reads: CASSWGAGGSSPLHF. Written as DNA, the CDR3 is TGTGCCAGCAGCTGGGGGGCAGGGGGGAGTTCACCCCTCCACTTT.

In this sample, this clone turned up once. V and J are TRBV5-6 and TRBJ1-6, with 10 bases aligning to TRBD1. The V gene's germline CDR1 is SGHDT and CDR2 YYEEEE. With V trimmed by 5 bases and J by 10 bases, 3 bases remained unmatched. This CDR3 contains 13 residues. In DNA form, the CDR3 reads TGTGCCAGCAGAGGACAGGGGGAATCACCCCTCCACTTT. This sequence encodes CASRGQGESPLHF.